These 3 T cell receptor beta chains were sequenced from one sample in a study of cytomegalovirus exposure and HLA in healthy donors. PCR used 60 Vbeta primers and 13 Jbeta primers. Profiled with immunoSEQ multiplex PCR; TCRdb holds only in-frame clones, not every one. The profile shows some 120,000 clones, about 80% of them singletons. The sample was PBMCs. The receptors stem from a male donor in good health and CMV-seronegative.

This chain links TRBV25-1 with TRBJ2-1, with 7 bases matching TRBD2. Trimming took 5 bases from V and 4 from J; bases not matched to a gene: 11. CDR1 is MGHDK and CDR2 is SYGVNS in the germline V gene. The CDR3 consists of 16 residues. CDR3 residues: CASSSGEGRRYNEQFF. CDR3 in DNA: TGTGCCAGCAGTTCTGGGGAGGGCCGAAGGTACAATGAGCAGTTCTTC.

The V call is TRBV9, the J call TRBJ1-1; no reliable D call. Germline V CDR1 and CDR2: SGDLS, YYNGEE. V lost 2 bases and J lost 4, with 9 bases in between. This CDR3 has 13 residues. CDR3 sequence reads: CASSVGSSTEAFF. The CDR3 DNA reads TGTGCCAGCAGCGTCGGGTCGAGCACTGAAGCTTTCTTT.

This clone was recorded once. The chain has TRBV19 and TRBJ1-2, with TRBD1 matching over 7 bases. V shed 4 bases and J 2 bases; nucleotides not matched to a gene: 4. CDR3 size: 14 residues. CDR1 LNHDA and CDR2 SQIVND come from the germline V gene (reference sequence). CDR3 region: CASSNPQGNYGYTF. The CDR3, as DNA: TGTGCCAGTAGTAACCCACAGGGGAACTATGGCTACACCTTC.